Given below is one TCR beta chain in context. Its antigen target is currently unknown. An end of the junction does not agree with germline; a read error may underlie this. The data were obtained in a study of OX40 agonist ivuxolimab in advanced cancers. Looking at the study overall: Ivuxolimab was an agonistic, fully human IgG2 monoclonal antibody directed against OX40 (CD134), a costimulatory receptor. Intravenous ivuxolimab was administered to patients every 2 weeks at six dose levels: 0.01, 0.1, 0.3, 1.5, 3 and 10 mg/kg. Of the roughly 52 dose-escalation patients, hepatocellular carcinoma was present in 19, melanoma in some 15, renal cell carcinoma in 9 and head and neck cancer in 9. A male proportion of about 79% and a mean age of around 60 years, ranging from roughly 23 to 80, were recorded for the dose-escalation cohort. Prior anti-PD-1, anti-PD-L1 or anti-CTLA-4 therapy was permitted, and checkpoint inhibitors had been received by about 37% of dose-escalation patients. Partial responses were achieved by three dose-escalation patients, of whom one had hepatocellular carcinoma and two had cutaneous melanoma. The purpose of peripheral TCRbeta sequencing was to test whether ivuxolimab changed TCR sequence diversity and led to clonal T-cell expansion. The monotherapy dose-escalation portion (N ≈ 50 patients) of the phase I ivuxolimab trial is reported in the paper. The study at large found these results: Which antigens the clonally expanded peripheral T cells were specific for was not determined. At doses of 0.1 to 3.0 mg/kg, clonal expansion of both CD4+ and CD8+ blood T cells was observed from baseline to week 6. In the 0.1-3.0 mg/kg groups, partial responders were among the patients with the lowest normalized peripheral clonal expansion, particularly in CD8+ T cells. After ivuxolimab, more expanded clones were found on average in CD8+ T cells than in CD4+ T cells. Low levels of normalized T-cell clonal expansion were also seen in some patients who did not respond.

CDR1 and CDR2 were assigned from the germline V gene as MNHNS and SASEGT. The CDR3 has 10 amino acids, counting the end cysteine and phenylalanine. Just the 30-base CDR3 DNA is kept, in frame starting at base 1. The trial excluded patients who had a history of autoimmune disease or were on systemic immunosuppression. Peripheral blood for TCR sequencing was collected from all dose cohorts at baseline, on cycle 4 day 1, and on cycle 7 day 1. Samples came from an open-label, multicenter, first-in-human phase I dose-escalation trial of ivuxolimab. Adults with locally advanced or metastatic melanoma, renal cell, hepatocellular, or head and neck squamous cell carcinoma were enrolled in the trial. CD4+ and CD8+ T cells were sorted separately from peripheral blood before TCR sequencing. Genomic DNA was isolated from the sorted cells so that the TCRbeta CDR3 region could be sequenced. The immunoSEQ Assay was used to sequence the TCRbeta CDR3 regions. Not all clones reach the TCRdb copy of this immuneACCESS table, which keeps in-frame sequences only. Checked studies attribute under half of the gap to unresolved V genes and leave the rest unexplained. For this sample there are roughly 92,000 clones; roughly 89% appear just once. Approximately 1.5% of the sample is taken by the ten largest.

Source: CD4+ or CD8+ T cells sorted from blood, taken in a trial of the OX40 agonist ivuxolimab. The source is an adult with an advanced solid tumor such as melanoma, head and neck, liver or kidney cancer. The rearranged segments are TRBV6-1 and TRBJ1-2; there is no confident call for the D gene. The CDR3 in this case is CASGDYGYTF. The DNA sequence is as follows: TGTGCCAGCGGTGACTATGGCTACACCTTC.